This T cell receptor beta chain was captured by sequencing in a study of blood T cell repertoires in COVID-19 (dated by TCRdb to 2019 to 2021). About the investigation overall: The collaborator samples originated in the United States, Italy and Spain and spanned the acute and convalescent phases of COVID-19. The prospective study material was composed of cDNA or gDNA derived from T cells, B-cell-depleted T cells, or PBMCs. The sample metadata nearly always contained a de-identified subject ID, COVID-19 status, age in years and sex. Subjects who had been exposed to COVID-19, were actively infected with it, or had recovered from it provided the deeply sampled blood TCRbeta repertoires that made up the dataset. Samples were obtained from the ongoing ImmuneRACE study (first 160 participants) and from about 1,300 subjects provided by 6 global collaborators. Where available, HLA class I and class II types were obtained from metadata supplied by the sample provider rather than from assay-based typing. The repertoires were released in a freely available public database meant as a resource for research on the immune response to SARS-CoV-2.

On the study overall, not on this receptor specifically: The amount of clinical and demographic metadata varied by source and participant and was provided uncurated.

The CDR3 runs 14 amino acids, cysteine and phenylalanine included. Only the CDR3 part of the read is kept: 42 bases, read in frame from the first base. V and J lose 5 bases and 2 bases, and a span of 11 bases separates them. CDR1 KGHDR and CDR2 SFDVKD were looked up in the germline V gene. Comments on this clone: The clone's antigen remains unknown. Qualities for individual bases were not recorded, and no much larger clone is one base off.

TCRbeta CDR3 regions were amplified from genomic DNA using the immunoSEQ Assay, a bias-controlled multiplex PCR. The source study handled its data this way. Nucleated cell counts per sample were estimated from amplification of reference gene primers within the assay. Sequence reads were collapsed and filtered to measure the absolute abundance of every unique TCRbeta CDR3 rearrangement. Productive Simpson clonality was computed per sample as the square root of Simpson's diversity index over productive rearrangements. This is the immuneACCESS table as TCRdb keeps it, with only in-frame sequences that have V and J called. A part of the clones is gone; compared with another copy, unresolved V genes explain less than half, and the rest is unexplained. V, J and clone size were drawn from that table, and D and trimming were deduced from the DNA. Across this sample there are some 200,000 clones, with roughly nine tenths seen only once. Of the sample, 2.2% falls within the top ten clones.

The collaborating institutions used their own protocols to collect whole blood in K2EDTA tubes. For TCRbeta analysis, collaborators shipped samples in one of three forms: frozen whole blood, isolated PBMCs, or DNA extracted from either of those sample types. This clonotype originated in a woman aged 45-65 years with acute or convalescent COVID-19. The chain couples TRBV24-1 to TRBJ1-2; confidence is insufficient to name the D gene. Sample: peripheral blood. The DNA reads TGTGCCACCAGTGGAGGGAGTAGGAACTATGGCTACACCTTC. Its translation reads: CATSGGSRNYGYTF.